This passage covers 20 T cell receptor beta chains from one sample sequenced in a study of blood T cell repertoires in COVID-19. Generated by immunoSEQ multiplex PCR, the TCRdb table keeps only in-frame clones and is missing some. The table records about 490,000 clones, around 85% of them present only once. The sequenced sample consisted of peripheral blood. Receptors were obtained from a human donor in a cohort sampled during active COVID-19.

The chain has TRBV9 and TRBJ1-1; 7 positions match TRBD1. The V gene's germline CDR1 is SGDLS and CDR2 YYNGEE. This CDR3 comprises 13 residues. V was clipped by 3 bases and J by 8 bases; unmatched bases: 7. The CDR3 spells CASSADRAEEAFF. The CDR3 nucleotides are TGTGCCAGCAGCGCAGACAGGGCCGAGGAAGCTTTCTTT.

The CDR3 is CASRPVQGKNTEAFF. CDR3 nucleotide sequence: TGTGCCAGCAGACCTGTACAGGGGAAGAACACTGAAGCTTTCTTT. The chain is built from TRBV5-4 and TRBJ1-1; 7 bases agree with TRBD1. Unmatched junction bases numbered 8, after V lost 5 bases and J lost 1 base. The CDR3 has 15 residues. Germline CDR1 and CDR2: SGHNT and YYREEE (reference sequence).

The chain combines TRBV30 with TRBJ1-2; TRBD1 might be the D (6 bases). The CDR3 spans 15 residues. Per the germline V gene, CDR1 is GTSNPN and CDR2 is SVGIG (reference sequence). The ends were cut back, 1 base at V and 4 bases at J, with 16 bases in the middle. CDR3 region: CAWSADFRGGYGYTF. The CDR3 coding sequence is TGTGCCTGGAGTGCCGACTTCAGGGGCGGCTATGGCTACACCTTC.

The chain has TRBV2 and TRBJ2-5; 7 bases agree with TRBD2. The CDR3 extends over 13 amino acids. Germline V lookup: CDR1 SNHLY, CDR2 FYNNEI. Trimming removed 11 bases from V and 0 bases from J; junction bases left unmatched: 6. The CDR3 is CAGGSGYQETQYF. CDR3 nucleotide sequence: TGTGCCGGGGGTAGCGGGTACCAAGAGACCCAGTACTTC. Together with reference TRBV2 and TRBJ2-5, the CDR3 gives the full variable domain: EPEVTQTPSHQVTQMGQEVILRCVPISNHLYFYWYRQILGQKVEFLVSFYNNEISEKSEIFDDQFSVERPDGSNFTLKIRSTKLEDSAMYFCAGGSGYQETQYFGPGTRLLVL.

To note about this clone: Other DNA sequences in the same sample also yield this CDR3. The rearrangement uses TRBV5-1 and TRBJ2-7; TRBD1 agrees at 8 bases. The CDR3 is 13 residues long. Per the germline V gene, CDR1 is SGHRS and CDR2 is YFSETQ. With V trimmed by 4 bases and J by 4 bases, 4 bases remained unmatched. The CDR3 DNA follows: TGCGCCAGCAGCCCGGACAGGGCATACGAGCAGTACTTC. It codes for CASSPDRAYEQYF.

Only a few counts were recorded for this clone. This sequence joins TRBV19 and TRBJ2-3; weak D call: TRBD2 (6 bases). The CDR3 is 14 residues long. Deletions cut 3 bases from V and 1 base from J, with 8 bases between. CDR1 is LNHDA, CDR2 SQIVND, per germline (reference sequence). The CDR3 nucleotides read TGTGCCAGTAGTATTCAGCGGGGCACAGATACGCAGTATTTT. Protein: CASSIQRGTDTQYF.

This rearrangement joins TRBV27 to TRBJ1-5, with a possible D match to TRBD1 (5 bases). The length of the CDR3 is 15 residues. V lost 5 bases to trimming and J lost 3 bases, with 14 bases between them. CDR1 and CDR2 from the germline V gene are MNHEY and SMNVEV (reference sequence). CDR3 in DNA: TGTGCCAGCAGTGTTACAGGTTACTCCAATCAGCCCCAGCATTTT. The encoded protein is CASSVTGYSNQPQHF.

The V and J genes are TRBV5-8 and TRBJ2-7; D possibly corresponds to TRBD1 (5 bases). Trimming pared 0 bases from V and 1 base from J, leaving 8 bases between. The CDR3 has 14 residues. The germline V gene has CDR1 SGHTS and CDR2 YDEGEE. The CDR3 coding sequence is TGTGCCAGCAGCTTGGGCCACAGGTCCTACGAGCAGTACTTC. Protein: CASSLGHRSYEQYF.

This clone has just a few counts. The chain's CDR3 is CASSPPGQALPYQETQYF. The CDR3 DNA sequence: TGTGCCAGCTCGCCCCCAGGACAGGCCCTACCGTACCAAGAGACCCAGTACTTC. This chain uses TRBV18 with TRBJ2-5; TRBD1 matches at 7 bases. Germline V lookup: CDR1 KGHSH, CDR2 LQKENI. The CDR3 consists of 18 residues. The trim removed 6 bases at V and 0 bases at J, leaving 16 bases unmatched.

The chain carries TRBV6-5 and TRBJ1-5; weak D call: TRBD1 (5 bases). The CDR3 extends over 14 amino acids. V was cut by 5 bases and J by 6 bases, with 14 bases left in between. Germline CDR1 MNHEY, CDR2 SVGAGI. The CDR3 loop is CASSTTDRGQPQHF. DNA for the CDR3: TGTGCCAGCAGTACGACGGATAGGGGTCAGCCCCAGCATTTT.

The genes are TRBV7-3 and TRBJ2-1; tentative D call: TRBD1 (6 bases). The V end was cut by 1 base, the J end by 9 bases, with 10 bases between. The CDR3 contains 13 residues. The germline gives CDR1 SGHTA, CDR2 FQGTGA. The CDR3 region is CASSLKGGGEQFF. The CDR3, as DNA: TGTGCCAGCAGCTTAAAAGGGGGTGGTGAGCAGTTCTTC. The variable domain in full, completed from reference TRBV7-3 and TRBJ2-1, reads GAGVSQTPSNKVTEKGKYVELRCDPISGHTALYWYRQSLGQGPEFLIYFQGTGAADDSGLPNDRFFAVRPEGSVSTLKIQRTERGDSAVYLCASSLKGGGEQFFGPGTRLTVL.

This clone was seen a handful of times. The rearrangement uses TRBV30 and TRBJ1-1; no reliable D call. V lost 2 bases to trimming and J lost 5 bases, with 6 bases between them. This CDR3 has 11 amino acids. Germline V gene data show CDR1 as GTSNPN and CDR2 as SVGIG (reference sequence). The CDR3 coding sequence is TGTGCCTGGAGTTGGGAGACTGAAGCTTTCTTT. Translating gives CAWSWETEAFF.

This chain joins TRBV7-2 and TRBJ2-5, with 7 bases matching TRBD2. The CDR3 spans 15 residues. V was pared by 0 bases and J by 5 bases, with 6 bases of the junction left unmatched. The germline CDR1 and CDR2 sequences are SGHTA and FQGNSA. This chain's CDR3 is CASSLASGNEETQYF. CDR3 DNA sequence: TGTGCCAGCAGCTTAGCCAGCGGGAATGAGGAGACCCAGTACTTC.

This clone was seen a handful of times. The CDR3 nucleotides are TGTGCCAGTAGTAACCCCACCCAAGGGGCGAACTATGGCTACACCTTC. Its protein is CASSNPTQGANYGYTF. This sequence joins TRBV19 and TRBJ1-2, with D perhaps TRBD1 (5 bases). V was shortened by 4 bases and J by 2 bases, with 17 bases between the two germline ends. The CDR3 loop spans 16 amino acids. The germline V gene encodes CDR1 LNHDA and CDR2 SQIVND (reference sequence).

The rearrangement links TRBV6-1 to TRBJ2-7, with D perhaps matching TRBD2 (6 bases). CDR1 is MNHNS, CDR2 SASEGT, per germline. Trimming took off 2 bases at V and 2 bases at J, with 7 bases between the two ends. This CDR3 is built from 13 residues. DNA of the CDR3: TGTGCCAGCAGTGAACTAGCGCCCTACGAGCAGTACTTC. Encoded protein: CASSELAPYEQYF.

The chain recombines TRBV9 with TRBJ1-1, with unresolved D. Germline CDR1 reads SGDLS; CDR2 reads YYNGEE. This CDR3 is built from 15 residues. Trimming pared 4 bases from V and 0 bases from J, leaving 13 bases between. For the CDR3, the DNA is TGTGCCAGCAGCTCGACCAGGAATATGAACACTGAAGCTTTCTTT. Residues: CASSSTRNMNTEAFF.

V is TRBV28 and J is TRBJ2-2; perhaps TRBD1 as D (6 bases). The ends were cut back, 4 bases at V and 1 base at J, with 10 bases in the middle. In germline, CDR1 is MDHEN, CDR2 SYDVKM. The CDR3 spans 15 residues. The CDR3 is CASSSDRRNTGELFF. The CDR3 DNA reads as TGTGCCAGCAGTTCCGACAGGAGGAACACCGGGGAGCTGTTTTTT. Full variable domain (remainder filled in from reference TRBV28 and TRBJ2-2): DVKVTQSSRYLVKRTGEKVFLECVQDMDHENMFWYRQDPGLGLRLIYFSYDVKMKEKGDIPEGYSVSREKKERFSLILESASTNQTSMYLCASSSDRRNTGELFFGEGSRLTVL.

This clone was counted only a few times. The chain employs TRBV7-2 and TRBJ1-2; TRBD1 aligns across 12 bases. The V gene's germline CDR1 is SGHTA and CDR2 FQGNSA. V trimming: 0 bases; J trimming: 4 bases; junction bases outside the gene matches: 6. The CDR3 contains 17 residues. CDR3 amino acids: CASSLAFRGQGAYGYTF. The DNA of the CDR3 is TGTGCCAGCAGCTTAGCTTTTCGGGGACAGGGGGCCTATGGCTACACCTTC.

This chain joins TRBV6-5 and TRBJ2-7; 7 nucleotides match TRBD2. The germline CDR1 and CDR2 sequences are MNHEY and SVGAGI. After removal of 4 bases from V and 2 bases from J, the junction contained 2 bases not matched to a gene. The length of the CDR3 is 13 residues. Written as DNA, the CDR3 is TGTGCCAGCAGTTTCGGGACTACCTACGAGCAGTACTTC. Amino acid sequence: CASSFGTTYEQYF.

The chain links TRBV15 to TRBJ2-7, with 10 nucleotides matching TRBD1. From germline, CDR1 is LNHNV and CDR2 YYDKDF (reference sequence). V was pared by 2 bases and J by 4 bases, with 5 bases of the junction left unmatched. CDR3 size: 15 residues. The CDR3 loop is CATSRTGQGSYEQYF. Written as DNA, the CDR3 is TGTGCCACCAGCAGAACGGGACAGGGGTCTTACGAGCAGTACTTC. The full variable domain, its missing parts supplied by reference TRBV15 and TRBJ2-7, is DAMVIQNPRYQVTQFGKPVTLSCSQTLNHNVMYWYQQKSSQAPKLLFHYYDKDFNNEADTPDNFQSRRPNTSFCFLDIRSPGLGDTAMYLCATSRTGQGSYEQYFGPGTRLTVT.